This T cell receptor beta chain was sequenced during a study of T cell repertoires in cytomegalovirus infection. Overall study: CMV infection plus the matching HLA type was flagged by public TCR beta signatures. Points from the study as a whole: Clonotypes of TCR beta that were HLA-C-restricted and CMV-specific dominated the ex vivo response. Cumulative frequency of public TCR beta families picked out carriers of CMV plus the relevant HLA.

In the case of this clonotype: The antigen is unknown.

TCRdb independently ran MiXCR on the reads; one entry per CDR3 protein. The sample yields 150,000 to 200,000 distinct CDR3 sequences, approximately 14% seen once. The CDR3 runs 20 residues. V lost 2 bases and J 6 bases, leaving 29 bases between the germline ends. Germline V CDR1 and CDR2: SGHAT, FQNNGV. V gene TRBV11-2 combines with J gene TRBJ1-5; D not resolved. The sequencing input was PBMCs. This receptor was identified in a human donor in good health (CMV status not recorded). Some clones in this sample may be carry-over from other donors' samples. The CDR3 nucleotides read TGTGCCAGCAGCTTATCCGCCGGGATAGGTGGAGATCCTGAAGGTCAGCCCCAGCATTTT. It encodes CASSLSAGIGGDPEGQPQHF.